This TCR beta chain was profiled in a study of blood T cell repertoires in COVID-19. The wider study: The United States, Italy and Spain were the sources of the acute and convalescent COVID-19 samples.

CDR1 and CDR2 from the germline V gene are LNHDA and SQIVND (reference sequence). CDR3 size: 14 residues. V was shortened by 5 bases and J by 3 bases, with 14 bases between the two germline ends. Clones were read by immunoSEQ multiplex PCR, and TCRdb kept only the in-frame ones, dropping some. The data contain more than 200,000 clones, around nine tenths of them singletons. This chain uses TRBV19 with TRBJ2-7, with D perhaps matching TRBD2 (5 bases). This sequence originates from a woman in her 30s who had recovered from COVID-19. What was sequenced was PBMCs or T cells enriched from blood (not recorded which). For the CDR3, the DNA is TGTGCCAGTAGTCCCTCGGGGTTCCACTACGAGCAGTACTTC. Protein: CASSPSGFHYEQYF. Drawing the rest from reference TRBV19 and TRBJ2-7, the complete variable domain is DGGITQSPKYLFRKEGQNVTLSCEQNLNHDAMYWYRQDPGQGLRLIYYSQIVNDFQKGDIAEGYSVSREKKESFPLTVTSAQKNPTAFYLCASSPSGFHYEQYFGPGTRLTVT.